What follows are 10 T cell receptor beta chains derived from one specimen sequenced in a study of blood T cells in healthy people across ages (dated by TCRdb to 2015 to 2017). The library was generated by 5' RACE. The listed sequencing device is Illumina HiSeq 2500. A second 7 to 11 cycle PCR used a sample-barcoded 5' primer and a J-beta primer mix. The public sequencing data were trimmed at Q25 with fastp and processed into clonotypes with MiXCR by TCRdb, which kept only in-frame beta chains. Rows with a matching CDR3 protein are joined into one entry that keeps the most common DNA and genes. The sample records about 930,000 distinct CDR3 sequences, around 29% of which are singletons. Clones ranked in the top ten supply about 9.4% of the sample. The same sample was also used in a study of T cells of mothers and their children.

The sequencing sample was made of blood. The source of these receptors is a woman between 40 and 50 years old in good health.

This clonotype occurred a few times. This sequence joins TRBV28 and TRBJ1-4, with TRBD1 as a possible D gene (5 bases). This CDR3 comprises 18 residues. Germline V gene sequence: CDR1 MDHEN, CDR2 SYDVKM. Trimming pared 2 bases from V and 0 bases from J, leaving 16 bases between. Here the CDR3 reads CASSLMDPRQSTNEKLFF. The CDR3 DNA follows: TGTGCCAGCAGTTTAATGGACCCTCGACAGTCAACTAATGAAAAACTGTTTTTT.

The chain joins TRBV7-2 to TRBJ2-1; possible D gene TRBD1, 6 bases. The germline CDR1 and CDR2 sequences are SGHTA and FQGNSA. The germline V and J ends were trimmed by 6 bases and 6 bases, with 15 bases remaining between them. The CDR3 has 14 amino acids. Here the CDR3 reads CASSPGALGNEQFF. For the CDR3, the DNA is TGTGCCAGCAGTCCAGGGGCTTTGGGCAATGAGCAGTTCTTC.

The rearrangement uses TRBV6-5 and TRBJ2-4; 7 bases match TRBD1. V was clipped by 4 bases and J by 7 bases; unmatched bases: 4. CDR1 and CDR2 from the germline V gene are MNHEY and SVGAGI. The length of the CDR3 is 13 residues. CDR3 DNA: TGTGCCAGCAGTTTGACAGGGTCCAACATTCAGTACTTC. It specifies CASSLTGSNIQYF.

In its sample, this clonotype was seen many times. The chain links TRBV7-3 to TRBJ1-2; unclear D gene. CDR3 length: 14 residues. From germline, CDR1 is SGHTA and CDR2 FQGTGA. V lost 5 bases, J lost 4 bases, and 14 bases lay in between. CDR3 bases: TGTGCCAGCAGCCCCGGATACGGACGCTATGGCTACACCTTC. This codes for CASSPGYGRYGYTF.

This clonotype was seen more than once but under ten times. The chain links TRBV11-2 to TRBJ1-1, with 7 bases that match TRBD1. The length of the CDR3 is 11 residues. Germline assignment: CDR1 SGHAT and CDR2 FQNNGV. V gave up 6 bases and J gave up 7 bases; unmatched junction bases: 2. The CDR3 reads CASRRTGEAFF. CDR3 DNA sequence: TGTGCCAGCAGGAGGACAGGTGAAGCTTTCTTT.

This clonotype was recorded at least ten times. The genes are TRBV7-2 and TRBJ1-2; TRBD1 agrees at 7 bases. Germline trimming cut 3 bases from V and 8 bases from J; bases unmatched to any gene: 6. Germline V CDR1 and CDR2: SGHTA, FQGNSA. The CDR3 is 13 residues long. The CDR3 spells CASSFTGVGGYTF. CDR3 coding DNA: TGTGCCAGCAGCTTCACAGGGGTAGGAGGCTACACCTTC.

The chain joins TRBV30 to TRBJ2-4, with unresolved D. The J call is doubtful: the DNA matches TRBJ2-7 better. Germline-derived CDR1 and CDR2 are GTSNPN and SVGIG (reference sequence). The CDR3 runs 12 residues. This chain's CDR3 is CAWSPPAYEQYF. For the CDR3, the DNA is TGTGCCTGGAGTCCACCTGCCTACGAGCAGTACTTC.

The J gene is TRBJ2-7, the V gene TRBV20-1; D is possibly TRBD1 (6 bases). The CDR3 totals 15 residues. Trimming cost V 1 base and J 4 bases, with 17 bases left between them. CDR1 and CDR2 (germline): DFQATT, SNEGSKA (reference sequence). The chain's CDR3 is CSARGPTGSNYEQYF. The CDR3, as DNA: TGCAGTGCTAGAGGCCCGACAGGATCTAATTACGAGCAGTACTTC.

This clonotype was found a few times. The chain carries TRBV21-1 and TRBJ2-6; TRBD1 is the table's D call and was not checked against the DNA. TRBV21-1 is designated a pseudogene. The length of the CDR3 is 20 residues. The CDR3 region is CASSKEVKKGAVTGANVLTF. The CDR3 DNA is TGTGCCAGCAGCAAAGAGGTTAAAAAGGGGGCAGTAACTGGGGCCAACGTCCTGACTTTC.

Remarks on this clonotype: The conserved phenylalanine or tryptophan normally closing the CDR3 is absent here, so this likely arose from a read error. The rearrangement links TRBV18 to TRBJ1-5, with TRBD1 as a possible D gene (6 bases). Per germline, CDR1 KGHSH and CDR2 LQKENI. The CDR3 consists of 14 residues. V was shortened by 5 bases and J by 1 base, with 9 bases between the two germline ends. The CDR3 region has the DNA TGTGCCAGCTCATCTACAGGGAGCAATCAGCCCCAGCATGTT. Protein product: CASSSTGSNQPQHV.